Presented here are 13 T cell receptor beta chains from one specimen sequenced in a study of T-cell reconstitution after alpha-beta-depleted transplantation in children. Library preparation (for TCRbeta) was performed with unique molecular identifiers. Using its own MiXCR run on the PCR reads, TCRdb lists one record per CDR3 protein. The data show fewer than 150,000 distinct CDR3 sequences, around a tenth seen once. Sequenced material: PBMCs, mostly from graft donor cells, taken 180 days after TCRalphabeta/CD19-depleted stem cell transplant. The receptors derive from a girl under three years old who had a stem cell transplant for combined immunodeficiency, so the T cells may come from the graft donor.

This clonotype was seen at least ten times. The chain links TRBV20-1 to TRBJ2-3; the match to TRBD1 covers 9 bases. From germline, CDR1 is DFQATT and CDR2 SNEGSKA (reference sequence). CDR3 length: 13 amino acids. The CDR3 bases are TGCAGGGCCACAGGGGGCCTAACAGATACGCAGTATTTT. This translates into CRATGGLTDTQYF.

This clonotype was observed a few times. The rearrangement uses TRBV12-3 or TRBV12-4 and TRBJ2-3; D uncertain. This CDR3 spans 15 amino acids. V dropped 3 bases and J dropped 2 bases, with 12 bases sitting between them. This CDR3 is CASSFVRKTTDTQYF. In nucleotides, the CDR3 is TGTGCCAGCAGTTTTGTCCGGAAAACCACAGATACGCAGTATTTT.

The chain couples TRBV7-2 to TRBJ2-7, with 8 bases that match TRBD1. The CDR3 is 14 residues long. The germline V gene encodes CDR1 SGHTA and CDR2 FQGNSA. Trimming cost V 5 bases and J 3 bases; bases outside gene matches: 6. In DNA form, the CDR3 reads TGTGCCAGCAGCGGGCAGGGGGCGCTCTACGAGCAGTACTTC. Protein product: CASSGQGALYEQYF. Looking up the rest from reference TRBV7-2 and TRBJ2-7 gives the full variable domain: GAGVSQSPSNKVTEKGKDVELRCDPISGHTALYWYRQSLGQGLEFLIYFQGNSAPDKSGLPSDRFSAERTGGSVSTLTIQRTQQEDSAVYLCASSGQGALYEQYFGPGTRLTVT.

V and J are TRBV10-3 and TRBJ2-6; a possible D gene is TRBD2 (6 bases). The CDR3 runs 18 residues. Germline loops: CDR1 ENHRY, CDR2 SYGVKD. Trimming shortened V by 2 bases and J by 0 bases, and 14 bases separated the two germline ends. CDR3: CAISETGLGLSGANVLTF. The DNA for the CDR3 is TGTGCCATCAGTGAGACGGGACTCGGCCTCTCTGGGGCCAACGTCCTGACTTTC.

This clonotype was counted between two and nine times. V gene TRBV10-3 combines with J gene TRBJ1-2; D is undetermined. The CDR3 is 12 residues long. The V and J ends lost 3 bases and 4 bases respectively, with 6 bases between them. Germline V gives CDR1 ENHRY, CDR2 SYGVKD. CDR3 amino acids: CAISESIYGYTF. The CDR3 DNA is TGTGCCATCAGTGAAAGTATCTATGGCTACACCTTC.

Turning to this clonotype: This could be a read error, since a much larger clone is one nucleotide away. V is TRBV12-3 or TRBV12-4 and J is TRBJ2-7, with D unclear. There are 13 residues in the CDR3. The CDR3 region is CASSFGPSYDQYF. For the CDR3, the DNA is TGTGCCAGCAGTTTTGGTCCCTCCTACGACCAGTACTTC.

This clonotype was detected many times. CDR3 amino acids: CSVATVLAKNIQYF. The CDR3 coding sequence is TGCAGCGTTGCCACAGTGCTAGCCAAAAACATTCAGTACTTC. The chain joins TRBV29-1 to TRBJ2-4; D unclear. V lost 4 bases to trimming and J lost 0 bases, with 10 bases between them. The CDR3 is 14 residues long. Germline CDR1 SQVTM, CDR2 ANQGSEA.

This clonotype showed up many times. The V and J genes are TRBV5-6 and TRBJ2-7, with 8 nucleotides matching TRBD1. The V segment lost 6 bases and the J segment 1 base; nucleotides outside the gene matches: 9. The CDR3 runs to 15 residues. Germline-derived CDR1 and CDR2 are SGHDT and YYEEEE. The CDR3 protein is CASTLGQGSSYEQYF. CDR3 coding DNA: TGTGCCAGCACCCTCGGACAGGGTAGTTCCTACGAGCAGTACTTC.

V gene TRBV3-1 combines with J gene TRBJ1-1; a weak D match, TRBD1 (5 bases). V was pared by 6 bases and J by 3 bases, with 20 bases between. CDR3 length: 16 residues. Per the germline V gene, CDR1 is LGHDT and CDR2 is YNNKEL (reference sequence). CDR3 sequence: CASSRASGSRDTEAFF. In nucleotides, the CDR3 is TGTGCCAGCAGTCGAGCCTCAGGGAGTAGGGACACTGAAGCTTTCTTT.

The chain combines TRBV29-1 with TRBJ2-7; D unresolved. CDR1 is SQVTM and CDR2 is ANQGSEA in the germline V gene. The CDR3 runs 13 residues. V lost 7 bases and J lost 2, with 15 bases in between. CDR3 sequence (DNA): TGCAGCGCCGGTGGTCTTTTTACCTACGAGCAGTACTTC. The encoded protein is CSAGGLFTYEQYF.

V usage is TRBV20-1 and J usage is TRBJ2-5; 10 bases align to TRBD1. Trimming cost V 5 bases and J 4 bases; bases outside gene matches: 10. CDR1 and CDR2 (germline): DFQATT, SNEGSKA (reference sequence). This CDR3 spans 15 amino acids. The DNA of the CDR3 is TGCAGTGCTGCTTCCCCGGACAGGGGGGGAGAGACCCAGTACTTC. It specifies CSAASPDRGGETQYF.

CDR3 in amino acids: CASSPIGQGGTEAFF. DNA of the CDR3: TGTGCCAGCTCACCAATCGGGCAGGGGGGCACTGAAGCTTTCTTT. The V gene is TRBV18, the J gene TRBJ1-1; 7 positions match TRBD1. CDR3 length: 15 amino acids. The J segment lost 4 bases and the V segment lost 2 bases, leaving 7 bases of the junction unmatched. Germline loops: CDR1 KGHSH, CDR2 LQKENI.

The chain has TRBV5-1 and TRBJ2-1; possibly TRBD1 or TRBD2 for D (5 bases each). The CDR3 covers 22 residues. Trimming took off 0 bases at V and 3 bases at J, with 31 bases between the two ends. Germline CDR1 reads SGHRS; CDR2 reads YFSETQ. CDR3 sequence: CASSLVRLLLPTTSGSYNEQFF. CDR3 DNA sequence: TGCGCCAGCAGCTTGGTACGACTTCTTCTACCGACCACTTCAGGGAGCTACAATGAGCAGTTCTTC.